The present T cell receptor beta chain was sequenced within a study of control samples from healthy donors and cancer patients. Sequencing was performed with immunoSEQ multiplex PCR; in TCRdb, only in-frame clones are kept and a portion is missing. This sample carries under 200,000 clones, with less than 2.5% going to the ten biggest clones. CDR1 and CDR2 from the germline V gene are SNHLY and FYNNEI. This CDR3 is built from 14 residues. Trimming pared 5 bases from V and 10 bases from J, leaving 20 bases between. This TCR was recovered from a woman aged 25-40 years in good health. This chain uses TRBV2 with TRBJ1-1; D possibly corresponds to TRBD1 (5 bases). Sequenced input: blood. CDR3 coding DNA: TGTGCCAGCAGTCCCGACAGCCGGGCGGGGGGAGCTTTCTTT. Translation gives CASSPDSRAGGAFF.